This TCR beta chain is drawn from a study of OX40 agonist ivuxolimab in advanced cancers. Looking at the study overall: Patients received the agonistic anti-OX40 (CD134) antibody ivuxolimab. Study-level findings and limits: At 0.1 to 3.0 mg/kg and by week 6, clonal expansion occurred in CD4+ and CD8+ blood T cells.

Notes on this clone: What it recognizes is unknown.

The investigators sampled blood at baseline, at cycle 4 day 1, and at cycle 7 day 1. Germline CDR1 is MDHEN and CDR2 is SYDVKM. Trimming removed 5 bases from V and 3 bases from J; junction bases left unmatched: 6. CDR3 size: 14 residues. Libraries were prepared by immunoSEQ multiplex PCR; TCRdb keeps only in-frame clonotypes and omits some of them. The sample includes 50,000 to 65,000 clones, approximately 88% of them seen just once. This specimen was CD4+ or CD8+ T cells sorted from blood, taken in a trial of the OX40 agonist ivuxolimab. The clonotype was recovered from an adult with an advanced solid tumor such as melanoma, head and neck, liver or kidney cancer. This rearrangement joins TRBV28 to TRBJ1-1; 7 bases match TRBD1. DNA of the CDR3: TGTGCCAGCAGTACCTCAGGGGGAGACACTGAAGCTTTCTTT. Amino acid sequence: CASSTSGGDTEAFF.